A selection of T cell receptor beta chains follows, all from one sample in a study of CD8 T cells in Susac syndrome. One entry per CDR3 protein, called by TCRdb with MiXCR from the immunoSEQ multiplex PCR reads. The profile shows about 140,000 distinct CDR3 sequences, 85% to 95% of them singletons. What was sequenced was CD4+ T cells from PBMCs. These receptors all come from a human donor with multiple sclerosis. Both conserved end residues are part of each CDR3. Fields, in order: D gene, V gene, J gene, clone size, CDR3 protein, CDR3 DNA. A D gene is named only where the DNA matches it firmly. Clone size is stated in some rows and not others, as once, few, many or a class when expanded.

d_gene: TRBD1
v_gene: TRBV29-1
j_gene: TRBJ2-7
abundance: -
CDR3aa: CSVRDRGQQYF
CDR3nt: TGCAGTGTCCGGGACAGGGGCCAGCAGTACTTC

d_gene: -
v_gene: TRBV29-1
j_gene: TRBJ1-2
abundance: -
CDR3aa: CSVDAAVNYGYTF
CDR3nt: TGCAGCGTTGACGCGGCGGTTAACTATGGCTACACCTTC

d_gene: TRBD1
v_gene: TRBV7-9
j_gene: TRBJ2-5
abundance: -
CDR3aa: CASSLMGQQETQYF
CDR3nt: TGTGCCAGCAGCTTAATGGGACAGCAAGAGACCCAGTACTTC

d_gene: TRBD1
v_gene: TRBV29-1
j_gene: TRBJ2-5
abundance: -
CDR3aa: CSVVGDRGRETQYF
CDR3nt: TGCAGCGTTGTAGGGGACAGGGGCAGAGAGACCCAGTACTTC

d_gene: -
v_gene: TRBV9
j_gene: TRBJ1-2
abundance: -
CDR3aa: CASSVETGLSGYTF
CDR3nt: TGTGCCAGCAGCGTAGAGACAGGCTTATCTGGCTACACCTTC

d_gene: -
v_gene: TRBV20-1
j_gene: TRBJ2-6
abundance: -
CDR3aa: CSARASPGTFSSGANVLTF
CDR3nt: TGCAGTGCTAGAGCTAGCCCCGGGACATTCAGCTCTGGGGCCAACGTCCTGACTTTC

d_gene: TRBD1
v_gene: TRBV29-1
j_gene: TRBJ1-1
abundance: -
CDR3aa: CSAETGGNTEAFF
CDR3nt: TGCAGCGCAGAGACAGGGGGGAACACTGAAGCTTTCTTT

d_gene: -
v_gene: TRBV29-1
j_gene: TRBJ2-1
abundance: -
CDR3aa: CSVVLEWDNEQFF
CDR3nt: TGCAGCGTTGTTCTGGAGTGGGACAATGAGCAGTTCTTC

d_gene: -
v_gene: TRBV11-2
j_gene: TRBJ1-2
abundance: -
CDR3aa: CASTQGISYTF
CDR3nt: TGTGCCAGCACGCAGGGGATAAGCTACACCTTC

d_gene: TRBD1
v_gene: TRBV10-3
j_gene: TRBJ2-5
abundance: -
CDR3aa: CATGTGELRQETQYF
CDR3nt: TGTGCCACCGGGACAGGGGAACTTCGCCAAGAGACCCAGTACTTC

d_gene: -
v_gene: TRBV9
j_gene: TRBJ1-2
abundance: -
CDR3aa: CASSVLGARTYGYTF
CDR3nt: TGTGCCAGCAGCGTACTCGGGGCGAGGACCTATGGCTACACCTTC

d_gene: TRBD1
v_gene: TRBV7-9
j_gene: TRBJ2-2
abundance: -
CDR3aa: CASSFPGQHTGELFF
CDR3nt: TGTGCCAGCAGCTTCCCGGGACAGCACACCGGGGAGCTGTTTTTT

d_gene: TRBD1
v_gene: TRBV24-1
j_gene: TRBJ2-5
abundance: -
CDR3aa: CATSNPGTGSQETQYF
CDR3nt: TGTGCCACCAGTAACCCCGGGACAGGGAGTCAAGAGACCCAGTACTTC

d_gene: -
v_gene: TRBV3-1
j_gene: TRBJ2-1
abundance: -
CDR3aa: CASSQLDRNNEQFF
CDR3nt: TGTGCCAGCAGCCAGTTGGATAGAAACAATGAGCAGTTCTTC

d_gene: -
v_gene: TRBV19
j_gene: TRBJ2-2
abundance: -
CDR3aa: CASYPRSESGELFF
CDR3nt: TGTGCCAGTTATCCTAGGTCCGAATCCGGGGAGCTGTTTTTT

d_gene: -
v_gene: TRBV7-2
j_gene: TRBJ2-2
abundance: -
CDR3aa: CASSPPGAIPGELFF
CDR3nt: TGTGCCAGCAGCCCGCCGGGAGCCATTCCCGGGGAGCTGTTTTTT

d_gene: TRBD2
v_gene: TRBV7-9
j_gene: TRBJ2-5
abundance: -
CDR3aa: CASSPSAGGPETQYF
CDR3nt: TGTGCCAGCAGCCCCTCAGCGGGGGGGCCGGAGACCCAGTACTTC

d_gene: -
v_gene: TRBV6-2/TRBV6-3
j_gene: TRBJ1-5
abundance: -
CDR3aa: CASSYRAYNQPQHF
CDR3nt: TGTGCCAGCAGTTACAGGGCCTACAATCAGCCCCAGCATTTT

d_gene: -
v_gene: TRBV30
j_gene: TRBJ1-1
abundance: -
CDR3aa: CAWMAGAEAFF
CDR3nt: TGTGCCTGGATGGCAGGCGCTGAAGCTTTCTTT

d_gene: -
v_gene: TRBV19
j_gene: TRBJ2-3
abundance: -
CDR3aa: CASSANTDTQYF
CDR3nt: TGTGCCAGTTCAGCAAACACAGATACGCAGTATTTT

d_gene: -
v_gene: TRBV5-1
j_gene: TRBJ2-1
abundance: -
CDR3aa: CASSLSAGVLEQFF
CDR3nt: TGCGCCAGCAGCTTGTCCGCAGGGGTTTTGGAGCAGTTCTTC

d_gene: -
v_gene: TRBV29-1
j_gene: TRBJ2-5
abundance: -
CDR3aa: CSATGPPQETQYF
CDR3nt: TGCAGCGCAACAGGGCCACCCCAAGAGACCCAGTACTTC

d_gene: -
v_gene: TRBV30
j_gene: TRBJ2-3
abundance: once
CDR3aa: CAWRFRDLHTDTQYF
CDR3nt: TGTGCCTGGAGGTTTAGGGACTTACACACAGATACGCAGTATTTT

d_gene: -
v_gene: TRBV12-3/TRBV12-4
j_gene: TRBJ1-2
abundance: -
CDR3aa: CASSLGGDYTF
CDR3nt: TGTGCCAGCAGCTTGGGTGGGGACTACACCTTC

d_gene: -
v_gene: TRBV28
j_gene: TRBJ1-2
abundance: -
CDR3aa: CASSSQDRANYGYTF
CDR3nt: TGTGCCAGCAGTTCCCAAGACAGAGCTAACTATGGCTACACCTTC

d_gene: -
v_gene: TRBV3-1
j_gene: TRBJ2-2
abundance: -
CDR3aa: CASTVADANTGELFF
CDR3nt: TGTGCCAGCACCGTAGCGGATGCGAACACCGGGGAGCTGTTTTTT

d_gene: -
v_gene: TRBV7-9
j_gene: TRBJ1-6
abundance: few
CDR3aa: CASREGNSPLHF
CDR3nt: TGTGCCAGCAGGGAGGGGAATTCACCCCTCCACTTT

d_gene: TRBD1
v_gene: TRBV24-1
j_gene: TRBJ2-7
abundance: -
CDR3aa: CATSPGQGLSYEQYF
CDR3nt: TGTGCCACCAGTCCCGGACAGGGCCTCTCCTACGAGCAGTACTTC

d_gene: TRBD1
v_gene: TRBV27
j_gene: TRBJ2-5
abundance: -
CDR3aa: CASSDEDRGRQTQYF
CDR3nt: TGTGCCAGCAGCGATGAGGACAGGGGTCGGCAGACCCAGTACTTC

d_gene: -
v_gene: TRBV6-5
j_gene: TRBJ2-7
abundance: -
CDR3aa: CASNTPGLTYEQYF
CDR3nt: TGTGCCAGCAATACTCCGGGACTGACCTACGAGCAGTACTTC

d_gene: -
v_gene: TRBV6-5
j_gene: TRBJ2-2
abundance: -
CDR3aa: CASSSPFELFF
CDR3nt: TGTGCCAGCAGTAGCCCTTTTGAGCTGTTTTTT

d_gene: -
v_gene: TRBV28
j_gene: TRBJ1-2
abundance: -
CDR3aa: CASSPTPTYNYGYTF
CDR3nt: TGTGCCAGCAGTCCCACCCCCACCTATAACTATGGCTACACCTTC

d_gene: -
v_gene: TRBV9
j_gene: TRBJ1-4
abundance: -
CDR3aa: CASSSPWAWTETNEKLFF
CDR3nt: TGTGCCAGCAGCTCCCCGTGGGCCTGGACGGAAACTAATGAAAAACTGTTTTTT

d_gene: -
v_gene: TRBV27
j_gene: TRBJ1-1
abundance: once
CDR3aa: CASLPAGPNTEAFF
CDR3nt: TGTGCCAGCCTCCCAGCAGGGCCAAACACTGAAGCTTTCTTT

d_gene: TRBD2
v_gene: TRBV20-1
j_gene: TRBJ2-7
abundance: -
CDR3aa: CSALGLAGAYEQYF
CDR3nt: TGCAGTGCTTTGGGACTAGCGGGAGCCTACGAGCAGTACTTC

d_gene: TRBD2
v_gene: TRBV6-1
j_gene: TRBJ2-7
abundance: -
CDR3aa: CASKTSGAHEQYF
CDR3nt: TGTGCCAGCAAGACTAGCGGCGCCCACGAGCAGTACTTC

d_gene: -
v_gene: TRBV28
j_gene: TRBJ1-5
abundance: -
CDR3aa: CASSEVTTSNQPQHF
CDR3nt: TGTGCCAGCAGCGAGGTAACTACGTCGAATCAGCCCCAGCATTTT

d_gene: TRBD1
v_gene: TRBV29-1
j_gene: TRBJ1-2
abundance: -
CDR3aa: CSVERGTGGHGYTF
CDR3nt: TGCAGCGTTGAACGGGGGACAGGGGGCCACGGCTACACCTTC

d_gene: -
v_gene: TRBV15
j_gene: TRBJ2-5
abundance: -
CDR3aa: CATSRDRPGTQYF
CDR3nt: TGTGCCACCAGCAGAGATCGCCCGGGGACCCAGTACTTC

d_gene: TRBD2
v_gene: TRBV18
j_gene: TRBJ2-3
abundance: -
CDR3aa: CASSTSGFDTQYF
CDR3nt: TGTGCCAGCTCAACTAGCGGGTTCGATACGCAGTATTTT

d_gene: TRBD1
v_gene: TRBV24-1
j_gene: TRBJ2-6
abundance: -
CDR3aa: CATSDSPGQDSTGANVLTF
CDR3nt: TGTGCCACCAGTGATTCACCGGGACAGGACTCCACTGGGGCCAACGTCCTGACTTTC

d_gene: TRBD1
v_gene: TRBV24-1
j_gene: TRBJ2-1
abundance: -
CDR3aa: CATSLDRGFWNEQFF
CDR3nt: TGTGCCACCAGCTTGGACAGGGGATTTTGGAATGAGCAGTTCTTC

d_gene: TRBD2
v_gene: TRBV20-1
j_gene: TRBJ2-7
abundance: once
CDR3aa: CSASSGISNYEQYF
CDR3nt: TGCAGTGCTAGTAGCGGGATTTCGAACTACGAGCAGTACTTC

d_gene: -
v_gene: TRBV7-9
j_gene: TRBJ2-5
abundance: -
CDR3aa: CASSAPGVQYF
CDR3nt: TGTGCCAGCAGTGCCCCCGGGGTCCAGTACTTC

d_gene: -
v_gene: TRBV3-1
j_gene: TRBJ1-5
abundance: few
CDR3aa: CASSQVVSNQPQHF
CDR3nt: TGTGCCAGCAGCCAAGTTGTCAGCAATCAACCCCAGCATTTT

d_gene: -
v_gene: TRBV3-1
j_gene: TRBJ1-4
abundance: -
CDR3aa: CASSQTEEKLFF
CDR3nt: TGTGCCAGCAGCCAAACAGAAGAAAAACTGTTTTTT